This TCR beta chain was captured by sequencing in a study of beta chain features in type 1 diabetes. Cell sorting via CD45RO/CCR7/CD25/CD127/CD95/CD27 was performed to obtain CD4+ naive, central memory, regulatory and stem cell-like memory cells. Study results and limitations: Across patients, naive, central memory and Treg TCRB repertoires exhibited apparently greater similarity than was observed across healthy donors. TCRB CDR3 length was moderately but significantly reduced in all four CD4+ subsets of Type 1 diabetes patients.

Comment on this clone: What it binds is unknown.

The germline V gene encodes CDR1 SGHRS and CDR2 YFSETQ. This CDR3 is built from 17 residues. V was pared by 3 bases and J by 0 bases, with 13 bases between. All of the isolated RNA was reverse transcribed, so expressed TCRB transcripts were sequenced. Here immunoSEQ multiplex PCR was the method, and the copy in TCRdb shows in-frame clones only, minus some. The table records 250,000 to 350,000 clones, 13% to 15% of them present only once. The clonotype was recovered from a man younger than 45 with type 1 diabetes. This rearrangement joins TRBV5-1 to TRBJ2-6, with D possibly matching TRBD2 (6 bases). Material: naive CD4+ T cells from blood. The CDR3 DNA reads TGCGCCAGCAGCTGGGGAGGTTCTCGCTCTGGGGCCAACGTCCTGACTTTC. This encodes CASSWGGSRSGANVLTF.